The T cell receptor (beta chain) under discussion was sequenced for a study of cytomegalovirus exposure and HLA in healthy donors. Vbeta (60) and Jbeta (13) primers were used in the PCR. Sequencing used immunoSEQ multiplex PCR; TCRdb keeps in-frame clones, though not all of them. The repertoire consists of tens of thousands of clones, with approximately 66% occurring once and the leading ten covering more than 3.5%. About this clone itself: Germline and junction disagree at one end, which may indicate a read error.

CDR1 MDHEN and CDR2 SYDVKM come from the germline V gene. The CDR3 is 16 residues long. Specimen: PBMCs. The TCR originated in a male donor in good health and CMV-seropositive. The chain carries TRBV28 and TRBJ2-3; possibly TRBD1 for D (5 bases). CDR3 loop: CARRAAGQGYTDTQYF. CDR3 coding DNA: TGTGCCCGCAGGGCCGCAGGGCAGGGCTACACAGATACGCAGTATTTT. Drawing the rest from reference TRBV28 and TRBJ2-3, the complete variable domain is DVKVTQSSRYLVKRTGEKVFLECVQDMDHENMFWYRQDPGLGLRLIYFSYDVKMKEKGDIPEGYSVSREKKERFSLILESASTNQTSMYLCARRAAGQGYTDTQYFGPGTRLTVL.